A single sample is the source of the 20 T cell receptor beta chains below, sequenced in a study of cytomegalovirus exposure and HLA in healthy donors. Researchers ran the PCR with 60 Vbeta and 13 Jbeta primers. Libraries were prepared by immunoSEQ multiplex PCR; TCRdb keeps only in-frame clonotypes and omits some of them. This sample yields about 160,000 clones, of which roughly 80% are seen a single time; approximately 2.2% belongs to the top ten. Source material: PBMCs. The receptors originated from a male donor in good health and CMV-seronegative.

The V and J genes are TRBV9 and TRBJ1-4; D is unclear. This CDR3 contains 15 residues. Trimming removed 4 bases at V and 4 bases at J, with 14 bases between. CDR1 SGDLS and CDR2 YYNGEE come from the germline V gene. The CDR3 is CASSRSIGDNEKLFF. As DNA, the CDR3 is TGTGCCAGCAGCCGGTCGATAGGAGATAATGAAAAACTGTTTTTT.

The J gene is TRBJ2-1, the V gene TRBV18; D call uncertain. There are 12 residues in the CDR3. Deletions cut 3 bases from V and 2 bases from J, with 2 bases between. The germline V gene has CDR1 KGHSH and CDR2 LQKENI. CDR3 in DNA: TGTGCCAGCTCACCTACCTACAATGAGCAGTTCTTC. Residues: CASSPTYNEQFF. The whole variable domain, filled in from reference TRBV18 and TRBJ2-1, reads NAGVMQNPRHLVRRRGQEARLRCSPMKGHSHVYWYRQLPEEGLKFMVYLQKENIIDESGMPKERFSAEFPKEGPSILRIQQVVRGDSAAYFCASSPTYNEQFFGPGTRLTVL.

This clone was detected only once. V gene TRBV27 combines with J gene TRBJ1-1, with 10 bases matching TRBD1. V shed 2 bases and J 5 bases; nucleotides not matched to a gene: 2. This CDR3 region has 14 residues. Looked up from germline, CDR1 is MNHEY and CDR2 is SMNVEV (reference sequence). CDR3 sequence: CASSLGQGVTEAFF. DNA for the CDR3: TGTGCCAGCAGTTTAGGACAGGGGGTAACTGAAGCTTTCTTT.

The CDR3 nucleotides read TGTGCCAGCAGCTTAGTAGGGGCCAGGGGGGCAGATACGCAGTATTTT. It codes for CASSLVGARGADTQYF. This sequence joins TRBV7-9 and TRBJ2-3; the D gene is possibly TRBD1 (7 bases). Germline CDR1 is SEHNR and CDR2 is FQNEAQ (reference sequence). This CDR3 spans 16 amino acids. With 1 base removed from V and 4 bases from J, the gap between germline ends came to 15 bases.

CDR3 region: CASSLAGFNQPQHF. The CDR3 nucleotides are TGTGCCAGCAGCTTGGCGGGGTTCAATCAGCCCCAGCATTTT. The rearrangement uses TRBV7-8 and TRBJ1-5; D ambiguous. The CDR3 sequence is 14 residues long. Germline V gives CDR1 SGHVS, CDR2 FQNEAQ. The ends were cut back, 3 bases at V and 3 bases at J, with 9 bases in the middle.

The chain uses TRBV2 and TRBJ1-2, with D perhaps TRBD1 (5 bases). This CDR3 region has 14 residues. The V gene lost 6 bases and the J gene lost 6 bases, with 17 bases spanning the gap. Per germline, CDR1 SNHLY and CDR2 FYNNEI. The chain's CDR3 is CASRELREMHGYTF. CDR3 DNA: TGTGCCAGCAGGGAACTCAGGGAAATGCATGGCTACACCTTC.

The chain combines TRBV5-1 with TRBJ2-7; D call uncertain. Trimming took 0 bases from V and 3 from J, leaving 16 bases between them. Germline V gene data show CDR1 as SGHRS and CDR2 as YFSETQ. The CDR3 is 16 residues long. This CDR3 is CASSLVSLESDYEQYF. The CDR3 DNA reads as TGCGCCAGCAGCTTGGTAAGCCTGGAGTCGGACTACGAGCAGTACTTC.

This clone was detected once. This chain uses TRBV7-2 with TRBJ2-7, with TRBD1 matching over 11 bases. The CDR3 has 15 residues. Germline values: CDR1 SGHTA, CDR2 FQGNSA. V was clipped by 6 bases and J by 3 bases; unmatched bases: 7. CDR3 nucleotide sequence: TGTGCCAGCAGATCATCCGGGACAGGGGGCTACGAGCAGTACTTC. Protein: CASRSSGTGGYEQYF. Filled out from reference TRBV7-2 and TRBJ2-7, the complete variable domain reads GAGVSQSPSNKVTEKGKDVELRCDPISGHTALYWYRQSLGQGLEFLIYFQGNSAPDKSGLPSDRFSAERTGGSVSTLTIQRTQQEDSAVYLCASRSSGTGGYEQYFGPGTRLTVT.

The gene calls are TRBV7-9 and TRBJ2-6, with D possibly matching TRBD2 (7 bases). The CDR3 has 16 amino acids. The V end was cut by 2 bases, the J end by 2 bases, with 10 bases between. Germline V CDR1 and CDR2: SEHNR, FQNEAQ (reference sequence). The CDR3 region has the DNA TGTGCCAGCAGCTTATCGCGGGGGCCTGGGGCCAACGTCCTGACTTTC. It specifies CASSLSRGPGANVLTF. The variable domain in full, with the rest retrieved from reference TRBV7-9 and TRBJ2-6, is DTGVSQNPRHKITKRGQNVTFRCDPISEHNRLYWYRQTLGQGPEFLTYFQNEAQLEKSRLLSDRFSAERPKGSFSTLEIQRTEQGDSAMYLCASSLSRGPGANVLTFGAGSRLTVL.

The chain combines TRBV10-3 with TRBJ2-3; no firm D call. Trimming shortened V by 6 bases and J by 1 base, and 8 bases separated the two germline ends. CDR1 ENHRY and CDR2 SYGVKD come from the germline V gene. The CDR3 loop spans 13 amino acids. The CDR3: CAISGTGTDTQYF. The CDR3 coding sequence is TGTGCCATCAGCGGAACAGGCACAGATACGCAGTATTTT.

Notes on this clone: Germline is not matched at one junction end, which may reflect a read error. The J gene is TRBJ2-5, the V gene TRBV7-9; D may be TRBD2 (5 bases). The CDR3 is made up of 12 amino acids. Germline V gives CDR1 SEHNR, CDR2 FQNEAQ (reference sequence). CDR3 region: CSSTRGIETQYF. CDR3 coding DNA: TGTTCCAGCACCCGGGGAATAGAGACCCAGTACTTC.

The rearrangement joins TRBV6-1 to TRBJ2-5, with a possible D match to TRBD2 (6 bases). The ends were cut back, 11 bases at V and 8 bases at J, with 18 bases in the middle. From germline, CDR1 is MNHNS and CDR2 SASEGT. CDR3 length: 12 residues. CDR3 coding DNA: TGTGCCGGCGAGCGGGCAACCAGTACCCAGTACTTC. It is translated as CAGERATSTQYF.

The chain recombines TRBV6-1 with TRBJ2-6, with 9 nucleotides matching TRBD1. After removal of 7 bases from V and 7 bases from J, the junction contained 8 bases not matched to a gene. CDR1 is MNHNS and CDR2 is SASEGT in the germline V gene. The CDR3 covers 15 residues. DNA of the CDR3: TGTGCCAGCATTTTCATGGACAGGGGAGCCAACGTCCTGACTTTC. Its translation is CASIFMDRGANVLTF.

This clone was detected once. This chain connects TRBV29-1 to TRBJ2-1; 9 nucleotides align to TRBD1. Germline loops: CDR1 SQVTM, CDR2 ANQGSEA. The V segment lost 8 bases and the J segment 6 bases; nucleotides outside the gene matches: 11. The CDR3 runs to 14 residues. CDR3 amino acids: CSWVGTGKINEQFF. In DNA form, the CDR3 reads TGCAGCTGGGTGGGGACAGGGAAAATCAATGAGCAGTTCTTC.

The gene calls are TRBV9 and TRBJ2-1; 8 nucleotides align to TRBD1. CDR3 length: 15 residues. Germline CDR1 is SGDLS and CDR2 is YYNGEE. The V and J ends lost 3 bases and 5 bases, in that order; junction bases with no gene match: 7. The CDR3 DNA sequence: TGTGCCAGCAGCGAGACAGGGGCCGTGGACAATGAGCAGTTCTTC. This translates into CASSETGAVDNEQFF.

The chain recombines TRBV29-1 with TRBJ1-1; D is perhaps TRBD1 (6 bases). Looked up from germline, CDR1 is SQVTM and CDR2 is ANQGSEA. The V and J ends lost 3 bases and 5 bases respectively, with 16 bases between them. This CDR3 is built from 14 residues. The CDR3: CSVDPQGLGTEAFF. Written as DNA, the CDR3 is TGCAGCGTTGATCCCCAGGGGTTAGGAACTGAAGCTTTCTTT.

This clone has only one observation. V and J are TRBV6-1 and TRBJ2-7; TRBD2 agrees at 10 bases. The V gene's germline CDR1 is MNHNS and CDR2 SASEGT. This CDR3 has 16 amino acids. The trim removed 1 base at V and 7 bases at J, leaving 10 bases unmatched. CDR3 in amino acids: CASSEERSGRAGEQYF. Written as DNA, the CDR3 is TGTGCCAGCAGTGAAGAGAGAAGCGGGAGGGCCGGGGAGCAGTACTTC.

The rearrangement joins TRBV28 to TRBJ1-2; D uncertain. The CDR3 runs to 14 residues. Trimming shortened V by 5 bases and J by 8 bases, and 18 bases separated the two germline ends. In germline, CDR1 is MDHEN, CDR2 SYDVKM. The chain's CDR3 is CASSPPVASRGYTF. As DNA, the CDR3 is TGTGCCAGCAGTCCCCCCGTGGCCTCGCGGGGCTACACCTTC.

V is TRBV28 and J is TRBJ2-1, with 7 bases lining up with TRBD1. This CDR3 has 15 amino acids. Per the germline V gene, CDR1 is MDHEN and CDR2 is SYDVKM. After removal of 6 bases from V and 0 bases from J, the junction contained 5 bases not matched to a gene. The CDR3 sequence is CASRQQGSSYNEQFF. CDR3 bases: TGTGCCAGCAGACAACAGGGGAGCTCCTACAATGAGCAGTTCTTC.

The J gene is TRBJ1-6, the V gene TRBV7-6; TRBD1 agrees at 9 bases. The V gene end was trimmed by 0 bases and the J gene end by 9 bases; junction bases not matched to a gene: 3. The germline V gene has CDR1 SGHVS and CDR2 FNYEAQ. This CDR3 is 15 amino acids long. The CDR3 is CASSLATGGFSPLHF. CDR3 nucleotide sequence: TGTGCCAGCAGCTTAGCGACAGGGGGTTTTTCACCCCTCCACTTT.